The 26 T cell receptor beta chains below all came from one sample that was sequenced in a study of OX40 agonist ivuxolimab in advanced cancers. The receptor library was made with the immunoSEQ multiplex PCR assay. TCRdb limited this immuneACCESS table to in-frame rearrangements with V and J called. A share of clones is missing; checked studies link under half to unresolved V genes, and the rest is unexplained. The sample yields fewer than 70,000 clones; 86% were counted once. The ten largest clones add up to around 2% of the sample. This sample comprised CD4+ or CD8+ T cells sorted from blood, obtained in a trial of the OX40 agonist ivuxolimab. These receptors all stem from an adult with an advanced solid tumor such as melanoma, head and neck, liver or kidney cancer.

The V and J genes are TRBV11-2 and TRBJ1-4; tentatively, D is TRBD1 (5 bases). Trimming took 1 base from V and 6 from J, leaving 12 bases between them. Germline-derived CDR1 and CDR2 are SGHAT and FQNNGV. The CDR3 contains 15 residues. CDR3 loop: CASSLALGTDEKLFF. Written as DNA, the CDR3 is TGTGCCAGCAGCTTAGCCCTTGGGACGGATGAAAAACTGTTTTTT.

In nucleotides, the CDR3 is TGCAGCGCCTCTGACGGATACAATCAGCCCCAGCATTTT. It encodes CSASDGYNQPQHF. The chain combines TRBV29-1 with TRBJ1-5; D remains unclear. V was pared by 7 bases and J by 3 bases, with 13 bases between. The CDR3 contains 13 residues. CDR1 is SQVTM, CDR2 ANQGSEA, per germline.

Notes on this clone: Within the sample, other DNA sequences also encode this same CDR3. The chain recombines TRBV7-8 with TRBJ2-7; 10 bases align to TRBD1. The CDR3 totals 14 residues. Germline assignment: CDR1 SGHVS and CDR2 FQNEAQ. With V trimmed by 1 base and J by 6 bases, 3 bases remained unmatched. In DNA, the CDR3 is TGTGCCAGCAGCTTAGTACGGACAGGGGGCGAGCAGTACTTC. It codes for CASSLVRTGGEQYF.

The J gene is TRBJ1-1, the V gene TRBV6-4; D is possibly TRBD1 (6 bases). The CDR3 consists of 15 residues. Germline lookup yields CDR1 MRHNA and CDR2 SNTAGT. Trimming cost V 7 bases and J 0 bases, with 15 bases left between them. The CDR3: CASKWEDSMNTEAFF. CDR3 DNA: TGTGCCAGCAAATGGGAGGACAGTATGAACACTGAAGCTTTCTTT.

The chain has TRBV7-3 and TRBJ2-7; 10 bases are shared with TRBD2. The CDR3 covers 18 residues. J was trimmed by 0 bases and V by 1 base; bases with no gene match: 9. CDR1 is SGHTA, CDR2 FQGTGA, per germline. CDR3 sequence reads: CASSLMSRLAGTSYEQYF. For the CDR3, the DNA is TGTGCCAGCAGCTTAATGTCCCGACTAGCGGGCACCTCCTACGAGCAGTACTTC.

In its sample, this clone was seen a few times. The V and J genes are TRBV27 and TRBJ1-5; 7 nucleotides line up with TRBD1. J gave up 7 bases and V 6 bases, and 9 bases lay outside the gene matches. The CDR3 is 14 residues long. The germline V gene has CDR1 MNHEY and CDR2 SMNVEV (reference sequence). DNA of the CDR3: TGTGCCAGCAGCCGCCGGGACAGAGAACAGCCCCAGCATTTT. Translating gives CASSRRDREQPQHF.

The genes are TRBV27 and TRBJ2-7; the D is unclear. Germline V lookup: CDR1 MNHEY, CDR2 SMNVEV (reference sequence). There are 13 residues in the CDR3. With 4 bases removed from V and 6 bases from J, the gap between germline ends came to 13 bases. The DNA of the CDR3 is TGTGCCAGCAGTTCCATTCCTCACGGCGAGCAGTACTTC. The encoded protein is CASSSIPHGEQYF.

This chain connects TRBV18 to TRBJ2-4; 12 positions match TRBD1. Germline loops: CDR1 KGHSH, CDR2 LQKENI. V dropped 3 bases and J dropped 6; count of bases not matched to a gene: 9. This CDR3 is 17 amino acids long. CDR3 amino acids: CASSPSTGQGASNIQYF. The CDR3, as DNA: TGTGCCAGCTCACCTAGCACGGGACAGGGGGCTTCAAACATTCAGTACTTC.

The chain links TRBV4-2 to TRBJ2-5, with TRBD2 as a possible D gene (7 bases). V lost 0 bases, J lost 10 bases, and 12 bases lay in between. This CDR3 has 13 residues. The V gene's germline CDR1 is LGHNA and CDR2 YNFKEQ. CDR3 DNA sequence: TGTGCCAGCAGCCAAGATGATAGGGGGGGCCAGTACTTC. Encoded protein: CASSQDDRGGQYF.

The chain couples TRBV9 to TRBJ1-3, with D possibly being TRBD1 (5 bases). Germline-derived CDR1 and CDR2 are SGDLS and YYNGEE. CDR3 length equals 16 residues. The V gene lost 3 bases and the J gene lost 4 bases, with 17 bases spanning the gap. The DNA for the CDR3 is TGTGCCAGCAGCGAGGGAGGGGCCCGCCTCGGAAACACCATATATTTT. Protein: CASSEGGARLGNTIYF.

This chain uses TRBV9 with TRBJ2-5; TRBD1 aligns across 7 bases. Germline loops: CDR1 SGDLS, CDR2 YYNGEE. The junction had 10 bases not matched to a gene; V was cut back by 4 bases and J by 4 bases. The CDR3 extends over 15 amino acids. The CDR3 region is CASSLSRGTAETQYF. The CDR3 nucleotides read TGTGCCAGCAGCCTCAGTAGAGGGACAGCAGAGACCCAGTACTTC.

The V and J genes are TRBV11-2 and TRBJ1-6; maybe TRBD1 (5 bases). V was trimmed by 0 bases and J by 10 bases, leaving 7 bases between them. Germline CDR1 reads SGHAT; CDR2 reads FQNNGV. CDR3 length equals 13 residues. CDR3 sequence (DNA): TGTGCCAGCAGCTTAGAAGGGGTCTCACCCCTCCACTTT. This sequence encodes CASSLEGVSPLHF.

The chain employs TRBV18 and TRBJ2-2; 8 bases are shared with TRBD1. CDR1 and CDR2 (germline): KGHSH, LQKENI. The length of the CDR3 is 14 residues. V was clipped by 6 bases and J by 2 bases; unmatched bases: 2. CDR3 region: CASSGQGNTGELFF. The CDR3 nucleotides read TGTGCCAGCTCCGGACAGGGAAACACCGGGGAGCTGTTTTTT.

The sample holds a few counts of this clone. V is TRBV4-1 and J is TRBJ2-7, with D possibly TRBD1 on 7 matching bases. This CDR3 comprises 16 residues. CDR1 MGHRA and CDR2 YSYEKL come from the germline V gene. Deletions cut 1 base from V and 0 bases from J, with 13 bases between. CDR3 DNA sequence: TGCGCCAGCAGCCAAGTTGCGGGACAGACCTCCTACGAGCAGTACTTC. This encodes CASSQVAGQTSYEQYF.

This clone was detected a few times. The V call is TRBV11-2, the J call TRBJ1-2; tentatively, D is TRBD1 (5 bases). CDR3 length: 15 amino acids. Germline V CDR1 and CDR2: SGHAT, FQNNGV. Trimming shortened V by 2 bases and J by 7 bases, and 17 bases separated the two germline ends. CDR3 sequence (DNA): TGTGCCAGCAGCTTACCCTTTCGGAGGGGAAGTGGCTACACCTTC. This translates into CASSLPFRRGSGYTF.

This sequence joins TRBV5-4 and TRBJ1-4, with D unresolved. The CDR3 extends over 14 amino acids. The germline CDR1 and CDR2 sequences are SGHNT and YYREEE (reference sequence). V lost 1 base to trimming and J lost 8 bases, with 12 bases between them. The CDR3 bases are TGTGCCAGCAGCTTGTGGGCTTATCGGGAAAAACTGTTTTTT. Protein product: CASSLWAYREKLFF.

The genes are TRBV5-4 and TRBJ1-5; D is possibly TRBD1 (6 bases). This CDR3 is 15 amino acids long. V was clipped by 3 bases and J by 2 bases, with 12 bases between them. Germline values: CDR1 SGHNT, CDR2 YYREEE (reference sequence). CDR3 nucleotide sequence: TGTGCCAGCAGCTCTCAGGGGACGGGCAATCAGCCCCAGCATTTT. This codes for CASSSQGTGNQPQHF. Full variable domain (outside the CDR3, taken from reference TRBV5-4 and TRBJ1-5): ETGVTQSPTHLIKTRGQQVTLRCSSQSGHNTVSWYQQALGQGPQFIFQYYREEENGRGNFPPRFSGLQFPNYSSELNVNALELDDSALYLCASSSQGTGNQPQHFGDGTRLSIL.

CDR3: CASSQIDLGLAATYEQYF. DNA of the CDR3: TGCGCCAGCAGCCAAATCGACCTTGGACTAGCGGCCACCTACGAGCAGTACTTC. V usage is TRBV4-1 and J usage is TRBJ2-7, with TRBD2 matching over 10 bases. This CDR3 region has 18 residues. Looked up from germline, CDR1 is MGHRA and CDR2 is YSYEKL. J was trimmed by 2 bases and V by 2 bases; bases with no gene match: 12.

This CDR3 reads CATSQGLASYNEQFF. The CDR3 DNA follows: TGTGCCACCAGCCAAGGACTAGCGAGCTACAATGAGCAGTTCTTC. The rearrangement links TRBV15 to TRBJ2-1, with TRBD2 matching over 9 bases. The CDR3 is 15 residues long. Germline V gene sequence: CDR1 LNHNV, CDR2 YYDKDF (reference sequence). The V segment lost 5 bases and the J segment 3 bases; nucleotides outside the gene matches: 5.

V usage is TRBV10-3 and J usage is TRBJ2-7; D is unclear. This CDR3 has 14 amino acids. V lost 4 bases to trimming and J lost 5 bases, with 15 bases between them. The germline V gene has CDR1 ENHRY and CDR2 SYGVKD. The CDR3, as DNA: TGTGCCATCAGTGCCCTCGTCGGGCTCAACGAGCAGTACTTC. Amino acids: CAISALVGLNEQYF.

The chain joins TRBV28 to TRBJ2-1, with TRBD2 as a possible D gene (5 bases). V was clipped by 2 bases and J by 4 bases, with 12 bases between them. The CDR3 runs 15 residues. CDR1 is MDHEN and CDR2 is SYDVKM in the germline V gene. CDR3 residues: CASSLIRERYNEQFF. For the CDR3, the DNA is TGTGCCAGCAGTTTAATAAGGGAGAGATACAATGAGCAGTTCTTC.

J is TRBJ1-4 and V is TRBV7-2; the D gene is possibly TRBD1 (5 bases). This CDR3 has 14 amino acids. Germline CDR1 SGHTA, CDR2 FQGNSA. The V end was cut by 0 bases, the J end by 12 bases, with 14 bases between. The CDR3 region is CASSLARGGGELFF. As DNA, the CDR3 is TGTGCCAGCAGCTTAGCAAGGGGAGGTGGAGAACTGTTTTTT. The variable domain in full, completed from reference TRBV7-2 and TRBJ1-4, reads GAGVSQSPSNKVTEKGKDVELRCDPISGHTALYWYRQSLGQGLEFLIYFQGNSAPDKSGLPSDRFSAERTGGSVSTLTIQRTQQEDSAVYLCASSLARGGGELFFGSGTQLSVL.

V gene TRBV7-3 combines with J gene TRBJ2-6; D is ambiguous. The CDR3 loop spans 14 amino acids. Germline V CDR1 and CDR2: SGHTA, FQGTGA. With 1 base removed from V and 1 base from J, the gap between germline ends came to 2 bases. The CDR3 reads CASSLKSGANVLTF. The CDR3 coding sequence is TGTGCCAGCAGCTTAAAATCTGGGGCCAACGTCCTGACTTTC.

The chain is built from TRBV19 and TRBJ2-3; 8 bases are a match to TRBD2. The CDR3 sequence is 15 residues long. Trimming cost V 7 bases and J 2 bases; bases outside gene matches: 8. The V gene's germline CDR1 is LNHDA and CDR2 SQIVND (reference sequence). CDR3 loop: CASTPGLASTDTQYF. CDR3 coding DNA: TGTGCCAGTACCCCCGGACTAGCATCCACAGATACGCAGTATTTT.

The V gene is TRBV5-4, the J gene TRBJ2-3; TRBD2 matches at 11 bases. The V and J ends lost 2 bases and 6 bases, in that order; junction bases with no gene match: 5. In germline, CDR1 is SGHNT, CDR2 YYREEE (reference sequence). CDR3 length equals 15 residues. CDR3 nucleotide sequence: TGTGCCAGCAGCTTTACTAGCGGGGGAGGTGATACGCAGTATTTT. Its translation is CASSFTSGGGDTQYF.

This chain uses TRBV5-1 with TRBJ2-3, with a weak D call TRBD1 (7 bases). Germline V gene lookup returns CDR1 SGHRS and CDR2 YFSETQ. The CDR3 is 14 residues long. V was trimmed by 0 bases and J by 7 bases, leaving 12 bases between them. The CDR3 DNA reads as TGCGCCAGCAGCTTGGAGGAGGGGGCGAATACGCAGTATTTT. As protein: CASSLEEGANTQYF.